One and the same sample provided the 30 T cell receptor beta chains below, sequenced in a study of T cell repertoires in cytomegalovirus infection. TCRdb re-analysed the reads in MiXCR, keeping a single row per CDR3 protein. Of 830,000 or so distinct CDR3 sequences listed, approximately 30% were seen once; the top ten hold around 12%. These receptors' targets are unknown. The sample was cultured CD8+ T cells from PBMCs, taken from culture after CMV antigen stimulation. Receptors were obtained from a human donor in good health (CMV status not recorded). Some clones in this sample may be carry-over from other donors' samples.

J is TRBJ1-2 and V is TRBV12-3 or TRBV12-4; D gene unclear. Trimming took off 8 bases at V and 4 bases at J, with 20 bases between the two ends. The CDR3 runs to 15 residues. The CDR3 loop reads CASSPGRTPTYGYTF. CDR3 nucleotides: TGTGCCAGCTCTCCTGGGAGGACCCCTACCTATGGCTACACCTTC.

In this sample, this clonotype turned up a few times. V usage is TRBV7-9 and J usage is TRBJ2-1; possibly TRBD1 for D (5 bases). CDR3 length equals 16 residues. CDR1 and CDR2 (germline): SEHNR, FQNEAQ (reference sequence). V lost 2 bases to trimming and J lost 4 bases, with 15 bases between them. The CDR3 region is CASSLIRVQRYNEQFF. The CDR3 DNA sequence: TGTGCCAGCAGCTTAATCAGGGTTCAAAGATACAATGAGCAGTTCTTC.

The chain has TRBV12-3 or TRBV12-4 and TRBJ1-2; a possible D gene is TRBD1 (5 bases). This CDR3 contains 11 residues. V was pared by 7 bases and J by 7 bases, with 10 bases between. CDR3 sequence: CASKRGFGYTF. CDR3 nucleotides: TGTGCCAGCAAAAGGGGATTTGGCTACACCTTC.

Only a few counts were recorded for this clonotype. V is TRBV6-5 and J is TRBJ2-1; 7 bases fit TRBD2. After removal of 5 bases from V and 0 bases from J, the junction contained 4 bases not matched to a gene. This CDR3 is 15 amino acids long. Germline V gene lookup returns CDR1 MNHEY and CDR2 SVGAGI. CDR3 in amino acids: CASSQSGASYNEQFF. The CDR3 DNA follows: TGTGCCAGCAGTCAGAGCGGGGCCTCCTACAATGAGCAGTTCTTC.

There are a few counts of this clonotype. The CDR3 is CASSIWGGGGDQPQHF. The DNA of the CDR3 is TGTGCCAGTAGTATTTGGGGCGGAGGGGGCGATCAGCCCCAGCATTTT. This sequence joins TRBV19 and TRBJ1-5, with 7 bases fitting TRBD1. This CDR3 is built from 16 residues. Germline CDR1 reads LNHDA; CDR2 reads SQIVND (reference sequence). The ends lost 3 bases at V and 5 bases at J; junction bases unmatched: 10. Full variable domain (remainder filled in from reference TRBV19 and TRBJ1-5): DGGITQSPKYLFRKEGQNVTLSCEQNLNHDAMYWYRQDPGQGLRLIYYSQIVNDFQKGDIAEGYSVSREKKESFPLTVTSAQKNPTAFYLCASSIWGGGGDQPQHFGDGTRLSIL.

This clonotype was recorded at least ten times. This chain connects TRBV7-2 to TRBJ2-5, with TRBD2 as a possible D gene (5 bases). CDR1 and CDR2 (germline): SGHTA, FQGNSA. The CDR3 length is 16 residues. Trimming took off 5 bases at V and 2 bases at J, with 18 bases between the two ends. This chain's CDR3 is CASSPFSGKTQETQYF. The CDR3 region has the DNA TGTGCCAGCAGCCCCTTTTCGGGGAAAACTCAAGAGACCCAGTACTTC.

V is TRBV15 and J is TRBJ2-3; tentatively, D is TRBD1 or TRBD2 (5 bases each). CDR1 and CDR2 (germline): LNHNV, YYDKDF (reference sequence). The CDR3 length is 15 residues. V dropped 4 bases and J dropped 0 bases, with 11 bases sitting between them. The CDR3 sequence is CATSIEWGSTDTQYF. CDR3 in DNA: TGTGCCACCAGCATCGAATGGGGGAGCACAGATACGCAGTATTTT.

V gene TRBV7-9 combines with J gene TRBJ2-5; either TRBD1 or TRBD2 may supply D (5 bases each). Germline loops: CDR1 SEHNR, CDR2 FQNEAQ (reference sequence). CDR3 length: 15 amino acids. V lost 5 bases, J lost 5 bases, and 18 bases lay in between. This CDR3 is CASSGEWDVGETQYF. In nucleotides, the CDR3 is TGTGCCAGCAGCGGAGAATGGGACGTTGGGGAGACCCAGTACTTC.

Notes on this clonotype: A read error may produce the germline difference seen at one junction end. J is TRBJ1-4 and V is TRBV4-2; unclear D gene. The CDR3 loop spans 15 amino acids. The germline V gene encodes CDR1 LGHNA and CDR2 YNFKEQ. The DNA of the CDR3 is TGTGCCAGCAGCCAAGATGGGCTGATTAATGAAAATCTGTTTTTT. Its protein is CASSQDGLINENLFF.

This chain joins TRBV13 and TRBJ1-6; D not resolved. In germline, CDR1 is PRHDT, CDR2 FYEKMQ (reference sequence). The V end lost 3 bases, the J end lost 10 bases, and 13 bases lay between the germline ends. This CDR3 comprises 14 residues. CDR3 nucleotide sequence: TGTGCCAGCAGCTTTTTGAGTGAGGACTCACCCCTCCACTTT. Translation: CASSFLSEDSPLHF. Combining the CDR3 with reference TRBV13 and TRBJ1-6 gives the whole variable domain AAGVIQSPRHLIKEKRETATLKCYPIPRHDTVYWYQQGPGQDPQFLISFYEKMQSDKGSIPDRFSAQQFSDYHSELNMSSLELGDSALYFCASSFLSEDSPLHFGNGTRLTVT.

This chain uses TRBV7-9 with TRBJ2-7; 7 nucleotides agree with TRBD2. The germline CDR1 and CDR2 sequences are SEHNR and FQNEAQ (reference sequence). The V gene end was trimmed by 3 bases and the J gene end by 4 bases; junction bases not matched to a gene: 12. There are 16 residues in the CDR3. CDR3 residues: CASSFAGDYGPYEQYF. The DNA of the CDR3 is TGTGCCAGCAGCTTTGCCGGGGACTATGGCCCGTACGAGCAGTACTTC.

The chain has TRBV6-5 and TRBJ2-5; TRBD1 matches 8 bases. V was clipped by 0 bases and J by 5 bases; unmatched bases: 11. The CDR3 runs to 17 residues. The germline CDR1 and CDR2 sequences are MNHEY and SVGAGI. DNA of the CDR3: TGTGCCAGCAGTTACTCGACCCGGGCAGGGGGCGGGGAGACCCAGTACTTC. This sequence encodes CASSYSTRAGGGETQYF.

Of note for this clonotype: Since a much larger clone is just one base distant, this may be a read error. The V call is TRBV24-1, the J call TRBJ2-3; 16 bases are shared with TRBD2. The CDR3 sequence is 17 residues long. Per the germline V gene, CDR1 is KGHDR and CDR2 is SFDVKD. V shed 4 bases, J shed 5 bases, and the junction held 5 bases outside the gene matches. Here the CDR3 reads CATSEGLAGGPVDTQYF. The CDR3 DNA is TGTGCCACCAGTGAGGGACTAGCGGGGGGGCCGGTAGATACGCAGTATTTT.

This clonotype was detected many times. The chain employs TRBV7-9 and TRBJ1-2, with TRBD1 matching over 7 bases. The V gene's germline CDR1 is SEHNR and CDR2 FQNEAQ (reference sequence). V shed 5 bases, J shed 1 base, and the junction held 7 bases outside the gene matches. The CDR3 length is 15 residues. CDR3 region: CASSTTTGFNYGYTF. Here the CDR3 DNA reads TGTGCCAGCAGCACGACGACAGGGTTTAACTATGGCTACACCTTC.

This clonotype has a handful of counts. The gene calls are TRBV5-4 and TRBJ2-3, with a tentative D call TRBD1 (6 bases). Germline V lookup: CDR1 SGHNT, CDR2 YYREEE (reference sequence). The CDR3 is made up of 18 amino acids. V was cut by 2 bases and J by 0 bases, with 19 bases left in between. Here the CDR3 reads CASSFPPGHQPSTDTQYF. The CDR3 DNA reads TGTGCCAGCAGCTTTCCACCGGGACACCAGCCTAGCACAGATACGCAGTATTTT.

The V call is TRBV12-3 or TRBV12-4, the J call TRBJ2-7; D might be TRBD1 (5 bases). This CDR3 contains 16 residues. V was trimmed by 4 bases and J by 4 bases, leaving 20 bases between them. The CDR3 reads CASSSTPRVRKYEQYF. CDR3 in DNA: TGTGCCAGCAGTTCGACGCCCAGGGTGAGAAAATACGAGCAGTACTTC.

The chain carries TRBV20-1 and TRBJ1-2, with D unresolved. Looked up from germline, CDR1 is DFQATT and CDR2 is SNEGSKA (reference sequence). The V end was cut by 5 bases, the J end by 6 bases, with 7 bases between. This CDR3 has 10 amino acids. CDR3 nucleotide sequence: TGCAGTGCTGCGAGCAATGGCTACACCTTC. It is translated as CSAASNGYTF.

Only a few counts were recorded for this clonotype. The chain joins TRBV18 to TRBJ2-7; D call uncertain. The CDR3 covers 13 residues. Germline V gives CDR1 KGHSH, CDR2 LQKENI. Deletions cut 1 base from V and 6 bases from J, with 10 bases between. CDR3 loop: CASSPQRASEQYV. DNA for the CDR3: TGTGCCAGCTCACCACAACGGGCTTCCGAGCAGTACGTC.

The chain employs TRBV19 and TRBJ2-1; 7 bases line up with TRBD1. The J segment lost 7 bases and the V segment lost 10 bases, leaving 7 bases of the junction unmatched. The CDR3 runs to 12 residues. Germline-derived CDR1 and CDR2 are LNHDA and SQIVND (reference sequence). The CDR3 sequence: CATAGTVNEQFF. CDR3 bases: TGTGCCACCGCCGGGACAGTTAATGAGCAGTTCTTC.

The V and J genes are TRBV7-2 and TRBJ1-1; D perhaps matches TRBD1 (6 bases). Germline values: CDR1 SGHTA, CDR2 FQGNSA. V shed 5 bases and J shed 1 base, with 14 bases lying between them. CDR3 length: 15 amino acids. The CDR3 DNA reads as TGTGCCAGCAGCCAGAGAGGGGGGCGGAACACTGAAGCTTTCTTT. It encodes CASSQRGGRNTEAFF.

This clonotype was observed a few times. This rearrangement joins TRBV6-2 or TRBV6-3 to TRBJ2-1; TRBD2 matches 14 bases. Germline CDR1 MNHEY, CDR2 SVGEGT. Trimming at V came to 4 bases and at J to 0 bases, leaving 5 bases not matched to a gene. This CDR3 has 18 amino acids. DNA for the CDR3: TGTGCCAGCAGTTGGACTAGCGGGGGGCCTAGCTCCTACAATGAGCAGTTCTTC. Encoded protein: CASSWTSGGPSSYNEQFF.

The chain carries TRBV7-2 and TRBJ1-5; D unclear. Looked up from germline, CDR1 is SGHTA and CDR2 is FQGNSA. This CDR3 has 15 residues. V shed 2 bases and J shed 3 bases, with 11 bases lying between them. The CDR3 DNA follows: TGTGCCAGCAGCTTAACTAGGGCGAACAATCAGCCCCAGCATTTT. Translated: CASSLTRANNQPQHF.

This clonotype appeared many times. The chain couples TRBV7-8 to TRBJ1-5; 7 nucleotides agree with TRBD1. V trimming: 5 bases; J trimming: 0 bases; junction bases outside the gene matches: 7. The V gene's germline CDR1 is SGHVS and CDR2 FQNEAQ. The CDR3 spans 16 residues. The CDR3 sequence is CASSAGTVRSNQPQHF. In DNA, the CDR3 is TGTGCCAGCAGCGCCGGGACAGTGCGTAGCAATCAGCCCCAGCATTTT.

The sample holds many counts of this clonotype. The chain carries TRBV6-1 and TRBJ1-3; D not resolved. Trimming removed 4 bases from V and 2 bases from J, with 12 bases in between. The V gene's germline CDR1 is MNHNS and CDR2 SASEGT. The length of the CDR3 is 15 residues. CDR3 residues: CASSGLGITGNTIYF. The CDR3 DNA reads TGTGCCAGCAGTGGCTTAGGGATTACTGGAAACACCATATATTTT.

This clonotype was recorded a few times. The V and J genes are TRBV4-2 and TRBJ1-6; D remains ambiguous. Between the trimmed V and J ends, which lost 4 bases and 6 bases, there was a span of 16 bases. This CDR3 region has 16 residues. The germline gives CDR1 LGHNA, CDR2 YNFKEQ. CDR3 coding DNA: TGTGCCAGCAGCCGGATACATGGGGAGTCTAATTCACCCCTCCACTTT. Protein sequence: CASSRIHGESNSPLHF.

This clonotype was counted only a few times. This rearrangement joins TRBV19 to TRBJ1-1; D may be TRBD1 (6 bases). Trimming took 7 bases from V and 3 from J, leaving 21 bases between them. The germline V gene encodes CDR1 LNHDA and CDR2 SQIVND (reference sequence). This CDR3 is built from 16 residues. The CDR3: CASTPGAGKWDTEAFF. CDR3 bases: TGTGCCAGTACCCCGGGGGCAGGGAAATGGGACACTGAAGCTTTCTTT.

V usage is TRBV11-2 and J usage is TRBJ2-1; D unresolved. V was cut by 2 bases and J by 10 bases, with 6 bases left in between. The CDR3 runs to 11 residues. Germline V gene sequence: CDR1 SGHAT, CDR2 FQNNGV. Here the CDR3 reads CASSLLLEQFF. CDR3 DNA: TGTGCCAGCAGCTTACTTTTGGAGCAGTTCTTC.

This clonotype appeared many times. This rearrangement joins TRBV6-1 to TRBJ1-5; D might be TRBD1 (6 bases). Trimming removed 6 bases at V and 0 bases at J, with 18 bases between. There are 17 residues in the CDR3. CDR1 and CDR2 from the germline V gene are MNHNS and SASEGT. The CDR3 DNA follows: TGTGCCAGCAGACGGACAGCAGACCTCTATAGCAATCAGCCCCAGCATTTT. It encodes CASRRTADLYSNQPQHF.

Details on this clonotype: A much larger clone differs from this one at a single base, so this may be a read error. The J gene is TRBJ2-2, the V gene TRBV7-2; the match to TRBD2 covers 8 bases. The CDR3 contains 16 residues. The germline V gene has CDR1 SGHTA and CDR2 FQGNSA. The CDR3: CANSTRLALNTGELFF. In DNA, the CDR3 is TGTGCCAACAGCACCCGACTAGCGCTGAACACCGGGGAGCTGTTTTTT.

The chain joins TRBV14 to TRBJ2-3; 9 bases agree with TRBD1. The ends lost 4 bases at V and 8 bases at J; junction bases unmatched: 13. The CDR3 covers 16 residues. Germline CDR1 is SGHDN and CDR2 is FVKESK. CDR3 protein: CASSRLQGALAGTQYF. DNA of the CDR3: TGTGCCAGCAGCCGCCTACAGGGGGCCCTTGCTGGTACGCAGTATTTT.